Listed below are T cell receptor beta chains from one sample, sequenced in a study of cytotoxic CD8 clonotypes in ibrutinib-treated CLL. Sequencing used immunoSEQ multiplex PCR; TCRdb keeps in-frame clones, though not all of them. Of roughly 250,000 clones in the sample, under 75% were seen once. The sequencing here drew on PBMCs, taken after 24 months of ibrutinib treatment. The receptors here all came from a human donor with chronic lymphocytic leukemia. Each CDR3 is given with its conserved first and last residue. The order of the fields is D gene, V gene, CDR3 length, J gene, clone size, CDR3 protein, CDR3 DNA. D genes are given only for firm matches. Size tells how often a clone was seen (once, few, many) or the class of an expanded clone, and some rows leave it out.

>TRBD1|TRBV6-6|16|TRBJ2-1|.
CASTKQQGAGSGEQFF
TGTGCCAGCACCAAACAGCAGGGGGCGGGTAGCGGCGAGCAGTTCTTC
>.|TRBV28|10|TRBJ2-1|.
CASSYNEQFF
TGTGCCAGCAGCTACAATGAGCAGTTCTTC
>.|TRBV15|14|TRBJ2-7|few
CATSPGRSFYEQYF
TGTGCCACCTCTCCGGGACGGAGCTTCTACGAGCAGTACTTC
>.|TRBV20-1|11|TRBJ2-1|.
CSVRAGGQWFF
TGCAGTGTCCGGGCTGGGGGGCAGTGGTTCTTC
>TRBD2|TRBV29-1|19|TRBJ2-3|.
CSVQGLGIQLAGFTDTQYF
TGCAGCGTTCAGGGGTTGGGGATCCAACTAGCGGGATTCACAGATACGCAGTATTTT
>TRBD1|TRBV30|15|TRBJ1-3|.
CAWSQDRGSGNTIYF
TGTGCCTGGAGTCAGGACAGGGGCTCTGGAAACACCATATATTTT
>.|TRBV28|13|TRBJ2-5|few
CASRGRVYETQYF
TGTGCCAGCAGGGGTAGGGTGTACGAGACCCAGTACTTC
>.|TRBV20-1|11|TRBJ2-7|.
CSAGDTYEQYF
TGCAGTGCTGGAGACACCTACGAGCAGTACTTC
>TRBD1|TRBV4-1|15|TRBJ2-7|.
CASSQESTGGDEQYF
TGCGCCAGCAGCCAAGAATCGACAGGGGGCGACGAGCAGTACTTC
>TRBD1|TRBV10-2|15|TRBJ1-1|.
CASSEQGGLGAEAFF
TGCGCCAGCAGTGAACAGGGGGGACTGGGAGCTGAGGCTTTCTTT
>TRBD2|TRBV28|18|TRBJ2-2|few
CASSPPLAGVANTGELFF
TGTGCCAGCAGCCCCCCTCTAGCGGGGGTCGCGAACACCGGGGAGCTGTTTTTT
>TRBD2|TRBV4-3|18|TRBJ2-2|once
CASSQKSGLAVNTGELFF
TGCGCCAGCAGCCAAAAATCTGGACTAGCAGTGAACACCGGGGAGCTGTTTTTT
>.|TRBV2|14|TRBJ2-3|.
CASIRDPSVGTQYF
TGTGCCAGCATCCGGGACCCGAGTGTAGGTACGCAGTATTTT
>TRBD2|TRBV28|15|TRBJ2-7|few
CASSISSGMTYEQYF
TGTGCCAGCAGTATCTCTAGCGGGATGACTTACGAGCAGTACTTC
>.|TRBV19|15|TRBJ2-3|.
CASSPNRDSSDTQYF
TGTGCCAGTAGCCCCAACCGGGACTCCTCAGATACGCAGTATTTT
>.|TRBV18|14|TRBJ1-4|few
CASSPVPKDEKLFF
TGTGCCAGCTCACCAGTCCCCAAGGATGAAAAACTGTTTTTT
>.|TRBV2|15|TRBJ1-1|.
CASSDIGGPNTEAFF
TGTGCCAGCAGTGATATAGGGGGTCCGAACACTGAAGCTTTCTTT
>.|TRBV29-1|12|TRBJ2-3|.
CSVDRATDTQYF
TGCAGCGTTGATAGAGCCACAGATACGCAGTATTTT
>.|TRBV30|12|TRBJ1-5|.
CAWDYGNQPQHF
TGTGCCTGGGATTACGGGAATCAGCCCCAGCATTTT
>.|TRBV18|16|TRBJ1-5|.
CASSPGAEGSNQPQHF
TGTGCCAGCTCACCAGGGGCAGAAGGGAGCAATCAGCCCCAGCATTTT
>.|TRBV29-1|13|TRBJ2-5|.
CSALPRNEETQYF
TGCAGCGCCCTCCCCAGGAATGAAGAGACCCAGTACTTC
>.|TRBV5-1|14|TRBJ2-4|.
CASSLGRGLNIQYF
TGCGCCAGCAGCTTGGGGCGGGGGCTCAACATTCAGTACTTC
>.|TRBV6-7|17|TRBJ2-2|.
CASSYGEGQSVTGELFF
TGTGCCAGCAGTTACGGGGAAGGACAGTCCGTCACCGGGGAGCTGTTTTTT
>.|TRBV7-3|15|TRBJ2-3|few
CASSPGQSSTDTQYF
TGTGCCAGCAGCCCCGGACAGTCTAGCACAGATACGCAGTATTTT
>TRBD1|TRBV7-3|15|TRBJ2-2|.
CASSPGQGWTGELFF
TGTGCCAGCAGCCCGGGACAGGGATGGACCGGGGAGCTGTTTTTT
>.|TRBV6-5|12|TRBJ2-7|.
CASSYSQGEQYF
TGTGCCAGCAGTTACTCACAGGGCGAGCAGTACTTC
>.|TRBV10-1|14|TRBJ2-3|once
CASSEGTGTDTQYF
TGCGCCAGCAGTGAAGGGACTGGCACAGATACGCAGTATTTT
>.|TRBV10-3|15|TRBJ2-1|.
CAISESASSYNEQFF
TGTGCCATCAGTGAGTCAGCGTCTTCCTACAATGAGCAGTTCTTC
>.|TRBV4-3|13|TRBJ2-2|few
CASSQENTLELFF
TGCGCCAGCAGCCAAGAGAACACTCTGGAGCTGTTTTTT